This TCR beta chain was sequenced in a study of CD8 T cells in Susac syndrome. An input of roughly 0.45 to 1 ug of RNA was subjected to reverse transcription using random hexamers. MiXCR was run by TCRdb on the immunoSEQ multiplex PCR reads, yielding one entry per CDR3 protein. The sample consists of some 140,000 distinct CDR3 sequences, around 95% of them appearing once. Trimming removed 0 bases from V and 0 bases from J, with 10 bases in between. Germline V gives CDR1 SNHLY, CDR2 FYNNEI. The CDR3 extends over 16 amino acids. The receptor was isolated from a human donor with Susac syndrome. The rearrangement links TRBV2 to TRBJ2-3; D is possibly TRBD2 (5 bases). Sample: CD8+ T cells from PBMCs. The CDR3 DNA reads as TGTGCCAGCAGTGAAGCGAGGAGGTTGAGCACAGATACGCAGTATTTT. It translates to CASSEARRLSTDTQYF.